Shown below are 5 T cell receptor beta chains from a single sample sequenced in a study of shared clonotypes between healthy human individuals. The assay was immunoSEQ multiplex PCR, and TCRdb's table has in-frame clones only and misses some. The sample has some 2 million clones, roughly 95% seen once. Naivety among CD8 cells was defined by CD45RO negativity and positive CCR7 selection, thereby excluding terminally differentiated effector memory CD45RA+ cells. The sample taken for sequencing was naive CD8+ T cells sorted from blood. Receptors were obtained from a man aged 18 to 30 in good health.

This clone was seen only once. The chain is built from TRBV29-1 and TRBJ2-2; tentatively, D is TRBD2 (5 bases). The CDR3 extends over 13 amino acids. The V end lost 1 base, the J end lost 5 bases, and 8 bases lay between the germline ends. Per germline, CDR1 SQVTM and CDR2 ANQGSEA. The CDR3 reads CSVEVGETGELFF. As DNA, the CDR3 is TGCAGCGTTGAAGTTGGGGAGACCGGGGAGCTGTTTTTT.

The genes are TRBV6-5 and TRBJ2-5, with a tentative D call TRBD1 (6 bases). The germline CDR1 and CDR2 sequences are MNHEY and SVGAGI. With 5 bases removed from V and 0 bases from J, the gap between germline ends came to 13 bases. The CDR3 has 15 residues. The chain's CDR3 is CASSTTTGYQETQYF. The CDR3 nucleotides read TGTGCCAGCAGTACAACTACAGGGTACCAAGAGACCCAGTACTTC.

This chain links TRBV5-6 with TRBJ2-3; TRBD2 aligns across 13 bases. CDR3 length: 16 amino acids. V trimming: 3 bases; J trimming: 6 bases; junction bases outside the gene matches: 7. Looked up from germline, CDR1 is SGHDT and CDR2 is YYEEEE. As DNA, the CDR3 is TGTGCCAGCAGCTGGACTAGCGGGGGTACAGGGGATACGCAGTATTTT. Its protein is CASSWTSGGTGDTQYF.

The sample holds one count of this clone. This chain connects TRBV7-3 to TRBJ2-7; weak D call: TRBD1 (7 bases). V shed 0 bases and J shed 3 bases, with 24 bases lying between them. Germline loops: CDR1 SGHTA, CDR2 FQGTGA. The CDR3 length is 19 residues. The CDR3 coding sequence is TGTGCCAGCAGCTTAACCGTTGGCAGGGGGAGGCCCGGGAACTACGAGCAGTACTTC. Translation gives CASSLTVGRGRPGNYEQYF.

This clone showed up just once. In nucleotides, the CDR3 is TGTGCCAGCAGCGGACTAGGAGTCACAGATACGCAGTATTTT. Encoded protein: CASSGLGVTDTQYF. The rearrangement uses TRBV27 and TRBJ2-3; TRBD2 aligns across 7 bases. J lost 2 bases, V lost 6 bases, and 5 bases had no gene match. CDR1 and CDR2 from the germline V gene are MNHEY and SMNVEV (reference sequence). This CDR3 is 14 amino acids long.